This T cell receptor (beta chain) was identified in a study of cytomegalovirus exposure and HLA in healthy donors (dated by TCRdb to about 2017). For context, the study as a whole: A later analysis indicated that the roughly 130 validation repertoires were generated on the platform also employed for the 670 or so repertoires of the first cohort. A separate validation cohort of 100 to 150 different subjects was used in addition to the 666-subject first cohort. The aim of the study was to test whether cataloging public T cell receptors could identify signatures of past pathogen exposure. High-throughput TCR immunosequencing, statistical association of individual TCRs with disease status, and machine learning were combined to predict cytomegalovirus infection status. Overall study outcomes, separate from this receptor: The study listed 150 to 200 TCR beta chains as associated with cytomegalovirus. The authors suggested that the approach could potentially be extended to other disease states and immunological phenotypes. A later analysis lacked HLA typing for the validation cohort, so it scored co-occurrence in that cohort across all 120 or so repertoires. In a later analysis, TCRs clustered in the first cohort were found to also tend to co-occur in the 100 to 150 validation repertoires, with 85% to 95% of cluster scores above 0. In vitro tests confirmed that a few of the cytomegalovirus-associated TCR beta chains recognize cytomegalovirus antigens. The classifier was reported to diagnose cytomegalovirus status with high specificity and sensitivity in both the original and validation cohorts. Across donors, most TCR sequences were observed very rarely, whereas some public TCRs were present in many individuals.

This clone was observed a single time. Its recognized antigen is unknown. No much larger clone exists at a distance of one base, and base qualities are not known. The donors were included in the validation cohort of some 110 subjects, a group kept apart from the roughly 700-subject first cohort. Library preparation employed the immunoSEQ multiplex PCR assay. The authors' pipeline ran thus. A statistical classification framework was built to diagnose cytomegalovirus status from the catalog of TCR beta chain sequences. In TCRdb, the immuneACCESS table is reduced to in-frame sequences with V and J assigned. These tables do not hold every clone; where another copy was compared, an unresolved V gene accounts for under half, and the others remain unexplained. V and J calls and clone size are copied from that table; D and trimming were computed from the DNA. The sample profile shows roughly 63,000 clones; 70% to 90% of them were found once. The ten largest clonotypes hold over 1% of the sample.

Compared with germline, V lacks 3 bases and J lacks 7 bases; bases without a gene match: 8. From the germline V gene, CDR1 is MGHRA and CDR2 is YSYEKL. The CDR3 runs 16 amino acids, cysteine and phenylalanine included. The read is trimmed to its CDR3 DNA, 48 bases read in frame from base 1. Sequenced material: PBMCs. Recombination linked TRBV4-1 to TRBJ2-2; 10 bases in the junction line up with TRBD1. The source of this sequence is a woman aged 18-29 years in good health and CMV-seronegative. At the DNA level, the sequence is TGCGCCAGCAGCCACCCACCGGGACAGGGGAGCGGGGAGCTGTTTTTT. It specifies CASSHPPGQGSGELFF.